The present T cell receptor (beta chain) was sequenced within a study of T cells in Graves' hyperthyroidism and ophthalmopathy. Overall study context: Peripheral blood was taken when the disease was first diagnosed, before any treatment began. Study-wide results and limits: For ophthalmopathy, model prediction preceded onset by a median around 7 months. Blood also held most thyroid clonotypes expanded beyond 0.001.

RNA transcripts yielded amplified TCR beta CDR3 regions. With the HTBI primer set, the TCR CDR3 went through a first round of RT-PCR. MiXCR, applied by TCRdb to the multiplex PCR reads, yields one record per CDR3 protein. This table holds about 360,000 distinct CDR3 sequences, approximately 13% found once. Each diagnosis drew on symptoms, thyroxine, TRAb, thyroid ultrasound and orbital computed tomography findings. V gave up 6 bases and J gave up 8 bases, with 7 bases separating them. This CDR3 contains 10 residues. Germline V lookup: CDR1 MNHEY, CDR2 SMNVEV (reference sequence). This clonotype occurred many times. What it binds is not known.

The receptor's source is a woman between 18 and 30 years old with Graves' hyperthyroidism. Sample: blood. The chain combines TRBV27 with TRBJ1-2; a possible D gene is TRBD1 (5 bases). This CDR3 is CASRRDGYTF. The CDR3 DNA is TGTGCCAGCAGAAGGGACGGCTACACCTTC.